Each of the 3 T cell receptor beta chains below was sequenced from the same sample in a study of CD8+CD57+ T cells in acquired aplastic anemia. Genomic DNA templated the TCR beta VDJ and CDR3 profiling. TCRdb re-analysed the reads in MiXCR, keeping a single row per CDR3 protein. Here the sample spans fewer than 200,000 distinct CDR3 sequences, about 60% being singletons. Specimen: sorted CD4+, CD8+, or CD8+CD57+ T cells (not recorded which) from PBMCs. The receptors shown here come from a human donor in good health.

The J gene is TRBJ1-2, the V gene TRBV2, with D possibly being TRBD1 (5 bases). Per germline, CDR1 SNHLY and CDR2 FYNNEI. The CDR3 runs to 12 residues. Trimming pared 4 bases from V and 8 bases from J, leaving 11 bases between. CDR3 region: CASSVGGDGYTF. CDR3 nucleotides: TGTGCCAGCAGTGTCGGAGGGGACGGCTACACCTTC.

The J gene is TRBJ2-7, the V gene TRBV5-1; D is perhaps TRBD2 (7 bases). V was shortened by 0 bases and J by 4 bases, with 14 bases between the two germline ends. The CDR3 covers 15 residues. Germline CDR1 and CDR2: SGHRS and YFSETQ. As DNA, the CDR3 is TGCGCCAGCAGCTTGGAGGGGGGGACCAGGTACGAGCAGTACTTC. It translates to CASSLEGGTRYEQYF.

This clonotype was recorded many times. The DNA for the CDR3 is TGTGCCAGCAGTTACATAACTGAGCAGTTCTTC. Encoded protein: CASSYITEQFF. This chain links TRBV6-5 with TRBJ2-1; D call uncertain. The CDR3 is made up of 11 amino acids. Trimming left V 2 bases short and J 9 bases short, with 5 bases between. CDR1 and CDR2 from the germline V gene are MNHEY and SVGAGI.